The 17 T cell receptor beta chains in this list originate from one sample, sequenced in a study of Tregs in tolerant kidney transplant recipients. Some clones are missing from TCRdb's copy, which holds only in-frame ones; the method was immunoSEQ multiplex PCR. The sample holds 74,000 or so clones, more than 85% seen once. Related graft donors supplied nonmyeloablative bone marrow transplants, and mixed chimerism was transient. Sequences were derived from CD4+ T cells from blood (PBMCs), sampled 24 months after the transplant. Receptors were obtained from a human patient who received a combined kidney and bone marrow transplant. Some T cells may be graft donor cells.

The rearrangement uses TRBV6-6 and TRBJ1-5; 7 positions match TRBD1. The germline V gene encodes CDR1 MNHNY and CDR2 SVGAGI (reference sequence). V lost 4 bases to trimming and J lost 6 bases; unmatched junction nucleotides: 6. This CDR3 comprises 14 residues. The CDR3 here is CASSFDRVAQPQHF. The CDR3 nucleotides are TGTGCCAGCAGTTTTGACAGGGTTGCTCAGCCCCAGCATTTT.

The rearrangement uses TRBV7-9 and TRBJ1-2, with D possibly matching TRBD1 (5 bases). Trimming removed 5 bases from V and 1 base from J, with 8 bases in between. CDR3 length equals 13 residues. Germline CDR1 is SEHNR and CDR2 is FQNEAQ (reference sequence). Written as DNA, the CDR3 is TGTGCCAGCAGCCGGGACTTTAACTATGGCTACACCTTC. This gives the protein CASSRDFNYGYTF.

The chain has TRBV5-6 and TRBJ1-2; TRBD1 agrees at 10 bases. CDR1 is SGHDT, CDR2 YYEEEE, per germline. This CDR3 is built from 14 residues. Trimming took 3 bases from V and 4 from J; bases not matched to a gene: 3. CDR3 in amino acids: CASSSGQGPYGYTF. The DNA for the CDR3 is TGTGCCAGCAGCTCGGGACAGGGGCCCTATGGCTACACCTTC.

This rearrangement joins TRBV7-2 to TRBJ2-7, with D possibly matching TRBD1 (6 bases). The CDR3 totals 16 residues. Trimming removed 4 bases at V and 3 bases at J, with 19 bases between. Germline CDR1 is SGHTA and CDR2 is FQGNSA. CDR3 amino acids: CASSSRGRGRYYEQYF. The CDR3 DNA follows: TGTGCCAGCAGCTCCCGGGGCAGGGGCCGCTACTACGAGCAGTACTTC.

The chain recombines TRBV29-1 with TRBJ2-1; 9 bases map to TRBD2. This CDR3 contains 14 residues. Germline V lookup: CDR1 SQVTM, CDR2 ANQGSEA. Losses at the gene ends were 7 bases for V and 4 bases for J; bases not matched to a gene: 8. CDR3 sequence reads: CSGQTSGGYNEQFF. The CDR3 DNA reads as TGCAGCGGCCAGACTAGCGGCGGTTACAATGAGCAGTTCTTC.

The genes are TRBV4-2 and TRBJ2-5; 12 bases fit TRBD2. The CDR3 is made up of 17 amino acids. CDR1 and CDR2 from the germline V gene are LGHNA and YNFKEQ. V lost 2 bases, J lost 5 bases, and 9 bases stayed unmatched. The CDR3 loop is CASSQYKTSGGLETQYF. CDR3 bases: TGTGCCAGCAGCCAATATAAAACTAGCGGGGGGCTGGAGACCCAGTACTTC.

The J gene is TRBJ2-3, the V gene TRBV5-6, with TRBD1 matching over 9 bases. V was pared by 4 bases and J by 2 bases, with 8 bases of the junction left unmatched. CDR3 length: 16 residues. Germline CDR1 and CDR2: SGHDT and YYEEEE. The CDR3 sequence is CASSPTGGFYTDTQYF. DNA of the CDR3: TGTGCCAGCAGCCCCACAGGGGGCTTCTACACAGATACGCAGTATTTT.

This CDR3 reads CASRGGVHGYGYTF. The DNA of the CDR3 is TGTGCCTCGCGAGGGGGAGTTCACGGGTATGGCTACACCTTC. The chain uses TRBV10-3 and TRBJ1-2, with a possible D match to TRBD1 (6 bases). The V gene lost 11 bases and the J gene lost 5 bases, with 21 bases spanning the gap. CDR1 and CDR2 (germline): ENHRY, SYGVKD. This CDR3 has 14 amino acids.

CDR3 protein: CASISPGGVSEQYF. In DNA form, the CDR3 reads TGTGCCAGCATATCCCCGGGGGGTGTCAGCGAGCAGTACTTC. J is TRBJ2-7 and V is TRBV6-1, with 7 bases fitting TRBD2. After removal of 7 bases from V and 6 bases from J, the junction contained 12 bases not matched to a gene. CDR3 length: 14 residues. Germline V gene data show CDR1 as MNHNS and CDR2 as SASEGT.

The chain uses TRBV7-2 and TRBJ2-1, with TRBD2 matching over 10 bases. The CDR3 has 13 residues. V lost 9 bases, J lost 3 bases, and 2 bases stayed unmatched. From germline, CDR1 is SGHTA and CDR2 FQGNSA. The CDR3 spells CASRTSGYNEQFF. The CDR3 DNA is TGTGCCAGTAGGACTAGCGGCTACAATGAGCAGTTCTTC.

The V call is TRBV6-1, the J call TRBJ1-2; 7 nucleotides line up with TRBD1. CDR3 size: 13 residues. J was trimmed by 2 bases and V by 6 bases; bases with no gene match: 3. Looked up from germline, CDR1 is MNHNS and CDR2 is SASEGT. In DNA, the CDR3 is TGTGCCAGCAGAGGACAGGCAAACTATGGCTACACCTTC. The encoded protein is CASRGQANYGYTF.

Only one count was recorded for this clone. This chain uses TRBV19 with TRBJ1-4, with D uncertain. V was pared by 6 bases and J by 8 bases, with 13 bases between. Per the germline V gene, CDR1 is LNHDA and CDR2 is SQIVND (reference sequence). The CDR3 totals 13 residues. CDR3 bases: TGTGCCAGTAGACCCGGGGTGGGGGAAAAACTGTTTTTT. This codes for CASRPGVGEKLFF.

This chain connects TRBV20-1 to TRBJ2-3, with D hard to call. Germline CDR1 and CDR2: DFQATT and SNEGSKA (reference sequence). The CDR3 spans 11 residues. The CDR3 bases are TGCTGCGCCCCCTTCGTGGATACGCAGTATTTT. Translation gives CCAPFVDTQYF.

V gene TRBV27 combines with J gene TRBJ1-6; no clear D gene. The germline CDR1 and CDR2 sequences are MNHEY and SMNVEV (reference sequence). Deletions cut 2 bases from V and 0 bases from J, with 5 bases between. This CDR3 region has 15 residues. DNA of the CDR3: TGTGCCAGCAGTTTAGGTAGCTCCTATAATTCACCCCTCCACTTT. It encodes CASSLGSSYNSPLHF.

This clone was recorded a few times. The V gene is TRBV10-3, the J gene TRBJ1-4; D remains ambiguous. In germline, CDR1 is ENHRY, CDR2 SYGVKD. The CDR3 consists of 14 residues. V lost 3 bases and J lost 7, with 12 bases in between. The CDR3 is CAISDPMRGEKLFF. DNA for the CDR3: TGTGCCATCAGTGACCCCATGCGGGGTGAAAAACTGTTTTTT.

The CDR3 spells CAWRQGNTEAFF. The CDR3 DNA sequence: TGTGCCTGGAGACAGGGGAACACTGAAGCTTTCTTT. The J gene is TRBJ1-1, the V gene TRBV30; maybe TRBD1 (6 bases). Per the germline V gene, CDR1 is GTSNPN and CDR2 is SVGIG (reference sequence). V dropped 3 bases and J dropped 1 base, with 6 bases sitting between them. The CDR3 has 12 amino acids.

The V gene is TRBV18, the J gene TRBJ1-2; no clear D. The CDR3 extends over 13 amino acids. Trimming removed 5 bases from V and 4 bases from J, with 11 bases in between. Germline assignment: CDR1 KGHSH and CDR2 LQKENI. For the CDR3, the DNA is TGTGCCAGCTCAGCCAACAGCGGCTATGGCTACACCTTC. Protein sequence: CASSANSGYGYTF.